A single T cell receptor beta chain is shown here with its context. The data derive from a study of blood T cell repertoires in COVID-19. Study overall: The study drew acute and convalescent COVID-19 samples from the United States, Italy and Spain. T cells, B-cell-depleted T cells, or PBMCs supplied cDNA or gDNA.

Some clones are missing from TCRdb's copy, which holds only in-frame ones; the method was immunoSEQ multiplex PCR. The sample includes around 300,000 clones, around 87% of them seen just once. V lost 3 bases and J lost 2, with 17 bases in between. CDR3 size: 18 residues. Germline V lookup: CDR1 ENHRY, CDR2 SYGVKD. The sample consisted of peripheral blood. This chain uses TRBV10-3 with TRBJ1-6; D remains unclear. The receptor was derived from a woman under 40 who had recovered from COVID-19. CDR3 in amino acids: CAISEEFTFTPYNSPLHF. In DNA form, the CDR3 reads TGTGCCATCAGTGAAGAATTTACTTTTACTCCCTATAATTCACCCCTCCACTTT.